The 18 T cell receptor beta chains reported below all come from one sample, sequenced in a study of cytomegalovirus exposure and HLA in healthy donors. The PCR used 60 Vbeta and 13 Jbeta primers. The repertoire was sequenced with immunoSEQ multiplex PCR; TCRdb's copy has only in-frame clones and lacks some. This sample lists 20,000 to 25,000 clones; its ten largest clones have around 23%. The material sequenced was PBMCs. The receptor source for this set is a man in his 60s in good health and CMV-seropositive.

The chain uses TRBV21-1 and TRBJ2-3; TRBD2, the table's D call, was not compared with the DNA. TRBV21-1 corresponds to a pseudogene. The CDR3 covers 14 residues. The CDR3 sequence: CASKRGGSTDTQYF. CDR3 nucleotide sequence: TGTGCCAGTAAGAGGGGGGGGAGCACAGATACGCAGTATTTT.

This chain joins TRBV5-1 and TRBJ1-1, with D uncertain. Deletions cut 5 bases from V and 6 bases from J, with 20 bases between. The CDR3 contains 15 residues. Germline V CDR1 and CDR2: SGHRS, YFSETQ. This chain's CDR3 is CASRQSSLGSPEAFF. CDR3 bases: TGCGCCAGCAGGCAATCCTCTCTGGGGAGTCCTGAAGCTTTCTTT.

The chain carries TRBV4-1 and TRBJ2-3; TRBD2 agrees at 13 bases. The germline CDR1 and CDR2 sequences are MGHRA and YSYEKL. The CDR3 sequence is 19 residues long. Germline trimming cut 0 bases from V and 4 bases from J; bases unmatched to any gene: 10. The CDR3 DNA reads TGCGCCAGCAGCCAAGAGTACGGACTAGCGGGAGAGATTGCAGATACGCAGTATTTT. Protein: CASSQEYGLAGEIADTQYF.

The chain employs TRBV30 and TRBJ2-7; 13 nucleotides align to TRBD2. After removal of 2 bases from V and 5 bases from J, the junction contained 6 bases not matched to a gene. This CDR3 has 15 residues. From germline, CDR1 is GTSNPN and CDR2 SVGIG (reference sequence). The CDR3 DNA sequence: TGTGCCTGGAGTTATGGGACTAGCGGGATGAACGAGCAGTACTTC. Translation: CAWSYGTSGMNEQYF.

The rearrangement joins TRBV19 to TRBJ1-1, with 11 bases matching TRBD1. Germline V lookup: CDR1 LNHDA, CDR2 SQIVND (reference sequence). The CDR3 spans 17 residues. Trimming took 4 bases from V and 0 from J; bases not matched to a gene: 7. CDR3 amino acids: CASSRGQGVALNTEAFF. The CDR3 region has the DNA TGTGCCAGTAGTAGGGGACAGGGGGTAGCCCTGAACACTGAAGCTTTCTTT.

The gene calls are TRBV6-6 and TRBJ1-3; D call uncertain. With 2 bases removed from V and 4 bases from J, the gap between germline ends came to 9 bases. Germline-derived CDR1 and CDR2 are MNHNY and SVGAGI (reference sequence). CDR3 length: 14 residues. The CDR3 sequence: CASSYPGRGNTIYF. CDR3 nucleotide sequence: TGTGCCAGCAGTTACCCGGGTAGAGGAAACACCATATATTTT.

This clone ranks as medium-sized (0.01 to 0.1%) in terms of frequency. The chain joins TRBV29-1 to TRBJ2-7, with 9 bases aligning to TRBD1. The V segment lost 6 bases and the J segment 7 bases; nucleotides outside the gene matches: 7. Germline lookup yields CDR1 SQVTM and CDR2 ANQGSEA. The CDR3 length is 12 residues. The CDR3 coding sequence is TGCAGCGTACAGGGGGCGGCGGGAGAGCAGTACTTC. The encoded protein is CSVQGAAGEQYF.

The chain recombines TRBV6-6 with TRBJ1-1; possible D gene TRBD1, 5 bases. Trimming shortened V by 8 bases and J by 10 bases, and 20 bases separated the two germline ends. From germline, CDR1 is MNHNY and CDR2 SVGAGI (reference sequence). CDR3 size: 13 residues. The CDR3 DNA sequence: TGTGCCAGCTCGCCCACCGGAAGGGGCGCAGCTTTCTTT. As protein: CASSPTGRGAAFF.

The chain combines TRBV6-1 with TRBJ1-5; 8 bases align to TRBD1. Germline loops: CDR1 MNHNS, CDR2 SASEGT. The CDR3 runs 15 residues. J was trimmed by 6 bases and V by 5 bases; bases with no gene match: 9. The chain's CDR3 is CASSQGARAGQPQHF. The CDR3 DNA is TGTGCCAGCAGTCAGGGGGCGAGAGCGGGTCAGCCCCAGCATTTT.

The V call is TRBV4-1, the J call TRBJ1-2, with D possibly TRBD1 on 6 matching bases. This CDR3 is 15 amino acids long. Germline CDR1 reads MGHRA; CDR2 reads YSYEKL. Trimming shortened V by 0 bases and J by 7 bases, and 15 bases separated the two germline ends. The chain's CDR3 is CASSQDVQGLVGYTF. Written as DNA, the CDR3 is TGCGCCAGCAGCCAAGATGTCCAGGGGCTCGTTGGCTACACCTTC.

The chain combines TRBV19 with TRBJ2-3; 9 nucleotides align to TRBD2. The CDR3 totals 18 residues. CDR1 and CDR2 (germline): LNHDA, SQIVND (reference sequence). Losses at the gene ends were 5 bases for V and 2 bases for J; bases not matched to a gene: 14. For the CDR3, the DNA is TGTGCCAGTAGTGTATTCCCTCCGACTAGCGGATCCACAGATACGCAGTATTTT. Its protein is CASSVFPPTSGSTDTQYF. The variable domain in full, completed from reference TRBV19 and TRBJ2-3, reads DGGITQSPKYLFRKEGQNVTLSCEQNLNHDAMYWYRQDPGQGLRLIYYSQIVNDFQKGDIAEGYSVSREKKESFPLTVTSAQKNPTAFYLCASSVFPPTSGSTDTQYFGPGTRLTVL.

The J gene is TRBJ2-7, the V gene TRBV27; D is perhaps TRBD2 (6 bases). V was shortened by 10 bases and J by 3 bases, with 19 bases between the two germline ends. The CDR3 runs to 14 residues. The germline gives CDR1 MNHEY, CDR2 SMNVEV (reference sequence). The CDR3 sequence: CATQSDYAHYEQYF. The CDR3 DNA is TGTGCCACCCAATCGGACTATGCCCACTACGAGCAGTACTTC.

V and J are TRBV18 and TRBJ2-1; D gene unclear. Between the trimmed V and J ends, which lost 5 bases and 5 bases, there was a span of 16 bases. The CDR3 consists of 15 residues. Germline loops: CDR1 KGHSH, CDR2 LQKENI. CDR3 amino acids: CASSSLTSNNNEQFF. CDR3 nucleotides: TGTGCCAGCTCATCCCTCACTTCCAATAACAATGAGCAGTTCTTC.

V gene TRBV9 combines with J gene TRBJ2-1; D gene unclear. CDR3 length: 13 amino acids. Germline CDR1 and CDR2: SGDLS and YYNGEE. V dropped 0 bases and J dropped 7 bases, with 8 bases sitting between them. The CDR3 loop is CASSVATRNEQFF. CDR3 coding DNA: TGTGCCAGCAGCGTAGCGACGCGGAATGAGCAGTTCTTC.

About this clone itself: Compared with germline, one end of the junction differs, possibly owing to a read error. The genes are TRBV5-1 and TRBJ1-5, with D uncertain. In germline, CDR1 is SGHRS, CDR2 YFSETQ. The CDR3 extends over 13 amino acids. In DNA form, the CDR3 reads TGCGCCAGCAGCTTGGATAGCAATCAGCACCAGCATTTT. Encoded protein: CASSLDSNQHQHF.

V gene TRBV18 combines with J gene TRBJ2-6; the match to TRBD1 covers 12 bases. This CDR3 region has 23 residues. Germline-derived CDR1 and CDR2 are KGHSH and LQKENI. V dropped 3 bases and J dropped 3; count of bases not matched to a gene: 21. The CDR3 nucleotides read TGTGCCAGCTCACCGTCGATACCCTCGGCCGGGACAGGGGGCCGGATTGGGGCCAACGTCCTGACTTTC. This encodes CASSPSIPSAGTGGRIGANVLTF.

The CDR3 bases are TGTGCCAGCAGTCAACAGGTTACCTACGAGCAGTACTTC. Protein sequence: CASSQQVTYEQYF. This chain links TRBV27 with TRBJ2-7, with a weak D call TRBD1 (5 bases). V lost 5 bases to trimming and J lost 2 bases, with 10 bases between them. Germline V gene data show CDR1 as MNHEY and CDR2 as SMNVEV (reference sequence). This CDR3 contains 13 residues.

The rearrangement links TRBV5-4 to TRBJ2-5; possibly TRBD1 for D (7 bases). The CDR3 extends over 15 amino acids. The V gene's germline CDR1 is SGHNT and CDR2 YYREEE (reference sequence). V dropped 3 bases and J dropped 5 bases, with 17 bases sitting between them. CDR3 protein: CASSSGTAGGETQYF. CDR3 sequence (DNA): TGTGCCAGCAGCTCCGGGACAGCAGGGGGGGAGACCCAGTACTTC.